This TCR beta chain was recorded in a study of T cell repertoires in cytomegalovirus infection. Study summary: Public TCR beta signatures marked donors with CMV infection and the matching HLA.

MiXCR, run by TCRdb on the reads, gives a single entry per CDR3 protein. The table shows approximately 76,000 distinct CDR3 sequences, with 3.7% occurring only once. Germline V gives CDR1 DFQATT, CDR2 SNEGSKA (reference sequence). This CDR3 contains 14 residues. Note on this clonotype: One junction end disagrees with the germline gene, perhaps due to a read error.

The sequenced sample consisted of PBMCs. The TCR originated in a human donor in good health (CMV status not recorded). Some clones in this sample may be carry-over from other donors' samples. This sequence joins TRBV20-1 and TRBJ1-2; D ambiguous. CDR3 sequence: CSAIFPCRPRGYPF. In DNA form, the CDR3 reads TGCAGTGCTATTTTTCCCTGCAGGCCTCGTGGCTACCCCTTC.